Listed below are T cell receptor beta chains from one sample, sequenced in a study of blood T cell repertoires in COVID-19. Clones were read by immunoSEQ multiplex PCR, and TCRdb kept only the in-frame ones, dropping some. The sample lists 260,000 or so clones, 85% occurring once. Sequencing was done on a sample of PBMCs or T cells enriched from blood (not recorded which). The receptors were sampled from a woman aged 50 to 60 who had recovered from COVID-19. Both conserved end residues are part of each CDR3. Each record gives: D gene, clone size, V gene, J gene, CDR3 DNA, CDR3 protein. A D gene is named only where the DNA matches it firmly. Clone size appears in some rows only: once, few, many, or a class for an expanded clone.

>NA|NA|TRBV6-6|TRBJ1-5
TGTGCCAGCAGTCCAGGACGGGGGACGATGTCAAATCAGCCCCAGCATTTT
CASSPGRGTMSNQPQHF
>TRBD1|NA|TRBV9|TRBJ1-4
TGTGCCAGCAGCGTTCGGACAGGGCAAAATGAAAAACTGTTTTTT
CASSVRTGQNEKLFF
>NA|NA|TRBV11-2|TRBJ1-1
TGTGCCAGCAGCTACAACCCAGGTGGCCGAAACACTGAAGCTTTCTTT
CASSYNPGGRNTEAFF
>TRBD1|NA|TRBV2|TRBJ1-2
TGTGCCAGCAGTGAAGTAACGCAGGGGGCCGGGGGATCAGGTGGCTACACCTTC
CASSEVTQGAGGSGGYTF
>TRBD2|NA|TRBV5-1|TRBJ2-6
TGCGCCAGCAGCTACGGACTAGCGGCCGGGGCCAACGTCCTGACTTTC
CASSYGLAAGANVLTF
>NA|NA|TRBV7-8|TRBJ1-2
TGTGCCAGCAGCTTAGACACAGGGATAGGCTACACCTTC
CASSLDTGIGYTF
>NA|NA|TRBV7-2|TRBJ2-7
TGTGCCAGCAGCTTGTTCGGGAGCCGGGCGGGGGAGCAGTACTTC
CASSLFGSRAGEQYF
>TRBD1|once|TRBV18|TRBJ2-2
TGTGCCACCACCAGGGGGCAAGCCGGGGAGCTGTTTTTT
CATTRGQAGELFF
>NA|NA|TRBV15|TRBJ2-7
TGTGCCACCAGCAGTCGAGTATCCTACGAGCAGTACTTC
CATSSRVSYEQYF
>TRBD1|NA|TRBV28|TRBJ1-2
TGTGCCAGCAGTTTATTAACAGGGGAATTTACTGGCTACACCTTC
CASSLLTGEFTGYTF
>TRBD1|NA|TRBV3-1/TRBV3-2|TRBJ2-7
TGTGCCAGCAGCCAAGATACCGCCGGGACAGGGTATTCCTACGAGCAGTACTTC
CASSQDTAGTGYSYEQYF
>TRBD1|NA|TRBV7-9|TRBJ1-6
TGTGCCAGCAGCTTAGTGGCAGGGGGTAATTCACCCCTCCACTTT
CASSLVAGGNSPLHF
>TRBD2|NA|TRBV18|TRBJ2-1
TGTGCCAGCTCTAATACCGGGACTAGGAGCTCCTACAATGAGCAGTTCTTC
CASSNTGTRSSYNEQFF
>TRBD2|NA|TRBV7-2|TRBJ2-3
TGTGCCAGCAGCTTCCCCTTCAGCGGGAGCACTGCAGATACGCAGTATTTT
CASSFPFSGSTADTQYF
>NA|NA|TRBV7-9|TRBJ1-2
TGTGCCAGCAGCTTAAGTTTGAACAGTGCTAACTATGGCTACACCTTC
CASSLSLNSANYGYTF
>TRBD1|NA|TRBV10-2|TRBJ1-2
TGCGCCCTACGGACAGGCCGCTATGGCTACACCTTC
CALRTGRYGYTF
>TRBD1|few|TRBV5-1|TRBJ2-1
TGCGCCAGCAGCTACCGCGTGGGACAGGTAAATGAGCAGTTCTTC
CASSYRVGQVNEQFF
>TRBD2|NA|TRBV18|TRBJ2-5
TGTGCCAGCGGGACTAGCGGCCACCAGGAGACCCAGTACTTC
CASGTSGHQETQYF
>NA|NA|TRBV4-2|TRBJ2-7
TGTGCCAGCAGCCAGGGGCTCGGCGGTCGTTCCTACGAGCAGTACTTC
CASSQGLGGRSYEQYF
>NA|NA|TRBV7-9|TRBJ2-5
TGTGCCAGCAGCTTAGGCACTCTAGAGACCCAGTACTTC
CASSLGTLETQYF
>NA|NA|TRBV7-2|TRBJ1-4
TGTGCCAGCAGCCCAAGGGGGGGCGCGTATATTAATGAAAAACTGTTTTTT
CASSPRGGAYINEKLFF
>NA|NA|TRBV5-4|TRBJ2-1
TGTGCCAGCAGCTTGGATACAGGAGTATACAATGAGCAGTTCTTC
CASSLDTGVYNEQFF